These T cell receptor beta chains were read from a single sample in a study of shared clonotypes between healthy human individuals. Libraries were prepared by immunoSEQ multiplex PCR; TCRdb keeps only in-frame clonotypes and omits some of them. The sample lists around 600,000 clones, roughly 98% occurring once. The sample taken for sequencing was naive CD8+ T cells sorted from blood. These receptor sequences come from a man aged 25 to 45 in good health. Each CDR3 is given with its conserved first and last residue. Each record gives: V gene, D gene, clone size, J gene, CDR3 DNA, CDR3 protein. D genes are given only for firm matches. Clone sizes are given selectively: once, few, many, or a class where the clone is expanded.

V gene: TRBV2; D gene: -; clone size: -; J gene: TRBJ2-7; CDR3 DNA: TGTGCCAGCAGTGCACAATGGGGGAACTACGAGCAGTACTTC; CDR3 protein: CASSAQWGNYEQYF
V gene: TRBV5-1; D gene: TRBD1; clone size: -; J gene: TRBJ2-1; CDR3 DNA: TGCGCCAGCAGCTCACCCCATGGGACAGATCGATACAATGAGCAGTTCTTC; CDR3 protein: CASSSPHGTDRYNEQFF
V gene: TRBV19; D gene: TRBD2; clone size: -; J gene: TRBJ2-3; CDR3 DNA: TGTGCCAGTAGTATAACTAGCGGGAGCCCAGATACGCAGTATTTT; CDR3 protein: CASSITSGSPDTQYF
V gene: TRBV5-5; D gene: -; clone size: -; J gene: TRBJ2-1; CDR3 DNA: TGTGCCAGCAGCTTCAACAGGGAGCAAGTCTACAATGAGCAGTTCTTC; CDR3 protein: CASSFNREQVYNEQFF
V gene: TRBV27; D gene: -; clone size: -; J gene: TRBJ1-5; CDR3 DNA: TGTGCCAGCAGTCCGGGGGGTTACAATCAGCCCCAGCATTTT; CDR3 protein: CASSPGGYNQPQHF
V gene: TRBV2; D gene: TRBD2; clone size: -; J gene: TRBJ2-3; CDR3 DNA: TGTGCCAGCCACGGGACTAGCGGGAGTTCAGATACGCAGTATTTT; CDR3 protein: CASHGTSGSSDTQYF
V gene: TRBV7-9; D gene: -; clone size: -; J gene: TRBJ1-2; CDR3 DNA: TGTGCCAGCAGCTTCGCTAAGACAGAGAACTATGGCTACACCTTC; CDR3 protein: CASSFAKTENYGYTF
V gene: TRBV7-9; D gene: TRBD2; clone size: -; J gene: TRBJ2-1; CDR3 DNA: TGTGCCAGCAGCTTTAGTGCTAGCGGGAGGTCCGATGAGCAGTTCTTC; CDR3 protein: CASSFSASGRSDEQFF
V gene: TRBV9; D gene: -; clone size: -; J gene: TRBJ2-7; CDR3 DNA: TGTGCCAGCAGCGCCCCGACTGGTTTTGGAGAGCAGTACTTC; CDR3 protein: CASSAPTGFGEQYF
V gene: TRBV19; D gene: -; clone size: -; J gene: TRBJ2-3; CDR3 DNA: TGTGCCAGTAGTGCGGCGAGCACAGATACGCAGTATTTT; CDR3 protein: CASSAASTDTQYF
V gene: TRBV7-2; D gene: -; clone size: -; J gene: TRBJ1-2; CDR3 DNA: TGTGCCAGCAGCTTTAGTTCATTCGACAAGGATGGCTACACCTTC; CDR3 protein: CASSFSSFDKDGYTF
V gene: TRBV29-1; D gene: TRBD2; clone size: -; J gene: TRBJ2-1; CDR3 DNA: TGCAGCGTTGAAGAACCGGGACTAGCGTTCAATGAGCAGTTCTTC; CDR3 protein: CSVEEPGLAFNEQFF
V gene: TRBV25-1; D gene: TRBD2; clone size: -; J gene: TRBJ2-2; CDR3 DNA: TGTGCCAGCAGTGAAGCGATTAGCGGGTACACCGGGGAGCTGTTTTTT; CDR3 protein: CASSEAISGYTGELFF
V gene: TRBV5-8; D gene: -; clone size: -; J gene: TRBJ1-5; CDR3 DNA: TGTGCCAGCAGCTTGTACGATCAGCCCCAGCATTTT; CDR3 protein: CASSLYDQPQHF
V gene: TRBV9; D gene: -; clone size: once; J gene: TRBJ2-5; CDR3 DNA: TGTGCCAGCAGCGTTTTCTCGGGGGAGACCCAGTACTTC; CDR3 protein: CASSVFSGETQYF
V gene: TRBV7-9; D gene: -; clone size: once; J gene: TRBJ2-5; CDR3 DNA: TGTGCCAGCCCCGGGCCCGGGGTCCAAGAGACCCAGTACTTC; CDR3 protein: CASPGPGVQETQYF
V gene: TRBV28; D gene: -; clone size: -; J gene: TRBJ2-3; CDR3 DNA: TGTGCCAGCAGTCTTGTCCCGGATACGCAGTATTTT; CDR3 protein: CASSLVPDTQYF
V gene: TRBV15; D gene: -; clone size: -; J gene: TRBJ2-3; CDR3 DNA: TGTGCCACCAGCAGAGATGGGCGGGATTTT; CDR3 protein: CATSRDGRDF
V gene: TRBV6-6; D gene: -; clone size: -; J gene: TRBJ2-7; CDR3 DNA: TGTGCCAGCAGTACCGGTGGGGAGCAGTACTTC; CDR3 protein: CASSTGGEQYF
V gene: TRBV4-1; D gene: TRBD2; clone size: -; J gene: TRBJ2-3; CDR3 DNA: TGCGCCAGCCAGATCCTTGCGGGAGTCGATACGCAGTATTTT; CDR3 protein: CASQILAGVDTQYF
V gene: TRBV6-5; D gene: -; clone size: -; J gene: TRBJ1-1; CDR3 DNA: TGTGCCAGCAGTGCCCCGGGGGGAGAGGAGACTTTCTTT; CDR3 protein: CASSAPGGEETFF
V gene: TRBV11-2; D gene: -; clone size: -; J gene: TRBJ2-1; CDR3 DNA: TGTGCCAGCAGCTTAGTAGGTTGGGGTCAGTTCTTC; CDR3 protein: CASSLVGWGQFF
V gene: TRBV13; D gene: TRBD2; clone size: -; J gene: TRBJ2-7; CDR3 DNA: TGTGCCAGCAGCCCTAGCGGGAGGGCCCAGGGCGAGCAGTACTTC; CDR3 protein: CASSPSGRAQGEQYF
V gene: TRBV7-2; D gene: -; clone size: once; J gene: TRBJ2-5; CDR3 DNA: TGTGCCAGCAGCTTAGTAAGCCGGGGTCAAGAGACCCAGTACTTC; CDR3 protein: CASSLVSRGQETQYF